Each of the 11 T cell receptor beta chains below was sequenced from the same sample in a study of T-cell reconstitution after alpha-beta-depleted transplantation in children. Preparation of the TCRbeta library was carried out with unique molecular identifiers. Each CDR3 protein gets one entry after TCRdb re-called the PCR reads with MiXCR. Here the sample spans around 370,000 distinct CDR3 sequences, around 15% being singletons. The source material was PBMCs, mostly from graft donor cells, sampled 360 days after TCRalphabeta/CD19-depleted stem cell transplant. The receptors were gathered from a male patient between 2 and 10 years old who had a stem cell transplant for acute lymphoblastic leukemia, so the T cells may come from the graft donor.

This clonotype was seen only a few times. The J gene is TRBJ1-5, the V gene TRBV6-1; a weak D match, TRBD1 (5 bases). Trimming stripped 3 bases from V and 7 bases from J, with 10 bases between. The CDR3 totals 13 residues. CDR1 and CDR2 (germline): MNHNS, SASEGT. The CDR3 reads CASSEGRRQPQHF. DNA of the CDR3: TGTGCCAGCAGTGAGGGGCGCCGCCAGCCCCAGCATTTT.

This clonotype came up many times. V usage is TRBV5-1 and J usage is TRBJ2-7; 7 nucleotides line up with TRBD2. Germline CDR1 and CDR2: SGHRS and YFSETQ. J lost 2 bases, V lost 0 bases, and 8 bases had no gene match. This CDR3 spans 16 amino acids. CDR3 nucleotides: TGCGCCAGCAGCTTGGCCCTCAGCGGGGTAACCTACGAGCAGTACTTC. Its translation: CASSLALSGVTYEQYF.

This rearrangement joins TRBV12-3 or TRBV12-4 to TRBJ1-2, with 7 nucleotides matching TRBD1. The CDR3 runs 14 residues. J was trimmed by 4 bases and V by 7 bases; bases with no gene match: 9. The CDR3 coding sequence is TGTGCCAGCAAAATACAGGGGATACCCTATGGCTACACCTTC. Translating it yields CASKIQGIPYGYTF.

This chain links TRBV4-3 with TRBJ2-5, with a tentative D call TRBD1 (5 bases). The CDR3 contains 15 residues. Germline CDR1 and CDR2: LGHNA and YSLEER. The V gene lost 0 bases and the J gene lost 5 bases, with 13 bases spanning the gap. The CDR3, as DNA: TGCGCCAGCAGCCAAGAACCCAGGGTCAGGGAGACCCAGTACTTC. Translated, it gives CASSQEPRVRETQYF.

This clonotype has just a few counts. The chain carries TRBV10-3 and TRBJ2-7; no reliable D call. Germline V CDR1 and CDR2: ENHRY, SYGVKD. V shed 6 bases and J shed 2 bases, with 11 bases lying between them. This CDR3 region has 13 residues. This chain's CDR3 is CAIRGNGPYEQYF. CDR3 nucleotides: TGTGCCATCAGGGGGAACGGCCCCTACGAGCAGTACTTC.

This clonotype was observed a handful of times. V is TRBV20-1 and J is TRBJ2-7; perhaps TRBD1 as D (6 bases). This CDR3 is built from 14 residues. Trimming removed 3 bases at V and 0 bases at J, with 12 bases between. Germline CDR1 is DFQATT and CDR2 is SNEGSKA (reference sequence). CDR3 sequence reads: CSARTPTGSYEQYF. The CDR3 coding sequence is TGCAGTGCTAGGACTCCGACAGGCTCCTACGAGCAGTACTTC.

This clonotype has a handful of counts. The chain combines TRBV3-1 with TRBJ2-1; the D call may be TRBD1 or TRBD2 (6 bases each). CDR3 size: 15 residues. Germline CDR1 LGHDT, CDR2 YNNKEL (reference sequence). Trimming shortened V by 1 base and J by 6 bases, and 13 bases separated the two germline ends. The CDR3 is CASSQVQRGANEQFF. The DNA for the CDR3 is TGTGCCAGCAGCCAAGTTCAAAGGGGGGCCAATGAGCAGTTCTTC.

This clonotype was seen at least ten times. The chain couples TRBV12-3 or TRBV12-4 to TRBJ2-2; 7 positions agree with TRBD2. This CDR3 is built from 16 residues. J lost 5 bases, V lost 1 base, and 7 bases had no gene match. The CDR3 DNA sequence: TGTGCCAGCAGTTTAGGCGCCGGGACTAATACCGGGGAGCTGTTTTTT. It is translated as CASSLGAGTNTGELFF.

This clonotype was picked up one time. This sequence joins TRBV4-1 and TRBJ2-1; D gene ambiguous. CDR3 length equals 20 residues. The germline V gene has CDR1 MGHRA and CDR2 YSYEKL. Trimming removed 3 bases at V and 2 bases at J, with 26 bases between. CDR3 coding DNA: TGCGCCAGCAGCCAGCGTAATCGCTGGTCTCTGATTGGAACCTACAATGAGCAGTTCTTC. Translating it yields CASSQRNRWSLIGTYNEQFF.

This rearrangement joins TRBV4-1 to TRBJ2-1; TRBD2 matches 10 bases. The CDR3 is made up of 22 amino acids. J lost 6 bases, V lost 4 bases, and 27 bases had no gene match. Germline loops: CDR1 MGHRA, CDR2 YSYEKL. CDR3 in amino acids: CASSLTRRLAGAIQGYSNEQFF. CDR3 DNA sequence: TGCGCCAGCAGCCTAACCCGCCGCCTAGCGGGAGCTATCCAGGGCTACAGCAATGAGCAGTTCTTC.

V is TRBV19 and J is TRBJ2-7; D may be TRBD1 or TRBD2 (5 bases each). The germline V gene has CDR1 LNHDA and CDR2 SQIVND (reference sequence). The CDR3 contains 13 residues. V lost 3 bases and J 2 bases, leaving 8 bases between the germline ends. The CDR3 coding sequence is TGTGCCAGTAGTATCGGGGCAGCCTACGAGCAGTACTTC. Its translation: CASSIGAAYEQYF.